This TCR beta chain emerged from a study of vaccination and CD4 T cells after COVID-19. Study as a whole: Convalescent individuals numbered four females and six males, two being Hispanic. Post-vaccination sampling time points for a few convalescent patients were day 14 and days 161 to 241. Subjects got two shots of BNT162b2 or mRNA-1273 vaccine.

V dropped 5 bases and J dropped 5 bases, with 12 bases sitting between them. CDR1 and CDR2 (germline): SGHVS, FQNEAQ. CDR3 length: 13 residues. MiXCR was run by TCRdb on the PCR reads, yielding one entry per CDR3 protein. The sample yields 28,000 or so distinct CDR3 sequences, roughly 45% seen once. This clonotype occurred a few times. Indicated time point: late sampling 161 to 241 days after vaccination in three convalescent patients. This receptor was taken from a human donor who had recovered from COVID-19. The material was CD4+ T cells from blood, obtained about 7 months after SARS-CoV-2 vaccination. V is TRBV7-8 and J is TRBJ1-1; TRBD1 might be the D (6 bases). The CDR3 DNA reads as TGTGCCAGCAGCAACAGGGTTAATACTGAAGCTTTCTTT. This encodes CASSNRVNTEAFF.